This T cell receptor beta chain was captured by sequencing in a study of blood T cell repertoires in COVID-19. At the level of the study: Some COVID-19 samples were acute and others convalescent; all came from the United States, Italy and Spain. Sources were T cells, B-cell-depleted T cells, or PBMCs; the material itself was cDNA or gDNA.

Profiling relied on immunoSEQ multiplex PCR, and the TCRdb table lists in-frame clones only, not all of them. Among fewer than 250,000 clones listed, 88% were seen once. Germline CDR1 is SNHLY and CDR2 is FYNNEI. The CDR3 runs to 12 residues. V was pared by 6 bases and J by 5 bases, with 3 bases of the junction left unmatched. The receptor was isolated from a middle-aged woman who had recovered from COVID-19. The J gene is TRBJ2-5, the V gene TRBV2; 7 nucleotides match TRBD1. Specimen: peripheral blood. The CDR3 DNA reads TGTGCCAGCAGCTTACAGGGGGAGACCCAGTACTTC. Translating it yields CASSLQGETQYF.